A single sample is the source of the 5 T cell receptor beta chains below, sequenced in a study of blood T cell repertoires in COVID-19. The repertoire was sequenced with immunoSEQ multiplex PCR; TCRdb's copy has only in-frame clones and lacks some. The sample carries roughly 90,000 clones, around 80% recorded once. Sequencing input: peripheral blood. These receptor sequences come from a woman aged 80 or older with active or convalescent COVID-19.

This rearrangement joins TRBV6-2 or TRBV6-3 to TRBJ2-1; D gene ambiguous. The CDR3 extends over 15 amino acids. Trimming cost V 0 bases and J 7 bases, with 13 bases left between them. Germline loops: CDR1 MNHEY, CDR2 SVGEGT. CDR3 in amino acids: CASSYSWATWNEQFF. CDR3 DNA: TGTGCCAGCAGTTACTCCTGGGCCACATGGAATGAGCAGTTCTTC.

This clone was counted between two and nine times. The CDR3 spells CASRGAGEDVGELFF. Here the CDR3 DNA reads TGCGCCAGCAGAGGAGCGGGAGAAGATGTCGGGGAGCTGTTTTTT. The chain employs TRBV10-2 and TRBJ2-2, with 8 nucleotides matching TRBD2. CDR3 length equals 15 residues. Germline loops: CDR1 WSHSY, CDR2 SAAADI. Losses at the gene ends were 6 bases for V and 7 bases for J; bases not matched to a gene: 10.

CDR3 in amino acids: CASSLGPSIGYF. DNA of the CDR3: TGTGCCAGCAGCCTTGGGCCCTCTATTGGGTACTTC. The chain is built from TRBV7-9 and TRBJ2-7; D uncertain. The CDR3 spans 12 residues. Trimming cost V 5 bases and J 12 bases, with 17 bases left between them. Germline V gene lookup returns CDR1 SEHNR and CDR2 FQNEAQ (reference sequence).

This clone occurred a few times. This chain connects TRBV24-1 to TRBJ2-1; 13 bases agree with TRBD2. Looked up from germline, CDR1 is KGHDR and CDR2 is SFDVKD. Trimming removed 11 bases from V and 7 bases from J; junction bases left unmatched: 7. The CDR3 is made up of 14 amino acids. The CDR3 loop is CAIATSGGSNEQFF. The DNA of the CDR3 is TGTGCCATCGCGACTAGCGGGGGGTCGAATGAGCAGTTCTTC.

V and J are TRBV19 and TRBJ2-2; maybe TRBD1 (5 bases). The ends were cut back, 7 bases at V and 10 bases at J, with 16 bases in the middle. The germline V gene encodes CDR1 LNHDA and CDR2 SQIVND (reference sequence). The CDR3 loop spans 13 amino acids. CDR3 residues: CASTRAGSEELFF. The DNA for the CDR3 is TGTGCCAGTACCCGGGCAGGGTCAGAGGAGCTGTTTTTT.